The 10 T cell receptor beta chains below come from one sample, sequenced in a study of T cells in Graves' hyperthyroidism and ophthalmopathy (dated by TCRdb to 2018 to 2020). Library preparation was by multiplex PCR. The listed sequencing device is Illumina HiSeq 2000. The TCR beta CDR3 regions were amplified from the RNA transcripts. The first round of RT-PCR for the TCR CDR3 was performed with the HTBI primer set and the Qiagen OneStep RT-PCR kit. In TCRdb, the public reads were trimmed at Q25 with fastp and aligned with MiXCR, with productive beta chains retained. Rows merge per CDR3 protein into single entries with the most common DNA and genes. The sample yields about 420,000 distinct CDR3 sequences; roughly 13% were counted once. The ten most abundant clones make up approximately 5.8% of the sample. Input material: blood. The source is a woman aged 18-29 years with Graves' hyperthyroidism.

This clonotype came up many times. The V call is TRBV2, the J call TRBJ2-7, with 9 nucleotides matching TRBD2. Germline V gene sequence: CDR1 SNHLY, CDR2 FYNNEI. The ends lost 7 bases at V and 5 bases at J; junction bases unmatched: 12. The CDR3 consists of 15 residues. The CDR3 coding sequence is TGTGCCAGCACCTCTTTAAGTAGCGGGAGCCACGAGCAGTACTTC. Its translation is CASTSLSSGSHEQYF.

This clonotype came up many times. The chain couples TRBV5-8 to TRBJ2-7; TRBD1 matches at 7 bases. J was trimmed by 1 base and V by 5 bases; bases with no gene match: 3. This CDR3 contains 13 residues. Germline V CDR1 and CDR2: SGHTS, YDEGEE. The DNA for the CDR3 is TGTGCCAGCAGTGACAGGGTATCCTACGAGCAGTACTTC. This codes for CASSDRVSYEQYF.

This clonotype was counted at least ten times. J is TRBJ1-2 and V is TRBV5-1, with 9 bases lining up with TRBD1. CDR3 length: 18 residues. V lost 2 bases and J lost 2; bases outside the gene matches: 13. Germline CDR1 SGHRS, CDR2 YFSETQ. DNA of the CDR3: TGCGCCAGCAGCTTATTCCCGGGACAGGGCTCGGGGAACTATGGCTACACCTTC. Amino acid sequence: CASSLFPGQGSGNYGYTF.

There are many counts of this clonotype. The rearrangement links TRBV28 to TRBJ2-7; TRBD1 agrees at 7 bases. Germline V lookup: CDR1 MDHEN, CDR2 SYDVKM. The CDR3 totals 15 residues. J was trimmed by 3 bases and V by 4 bases; bases with no gene match: 9. Here the CDR3 reads CASSSPGTVSYEQYF. The CDR3 nucleotides read TGTGCCAGCAGTTCCCCCGGGACAGTCAGCTACGAGCAGTACTTC.

About this clonotype itself: A read error may explain this, as a much larger clone is one base away. V usage is TRBV29-1 and J usage is TRBJ1-2; D may be TRBD1 (5 bases). This CDR3 comprises 13 residues. Germline V gene lookup returns CDR1 SQVTM and CDR2 ANQGSEA. CDR3 sequence (DNA): TGCAGCGTTGAGAACAGGCAGGGCTATGGCTGCACCTTC. Translation: CSVENRQGYGCTF.

This clonotype came up many times. The chain links TRBV7-2 to TRBJ2-7; D is perhaps TRBD2 (5 bases). The germline V gene encodes CDR1 SGHTA and CDR2 FQGNSA. Trimming shortened V by 0 bases and J by 0 bases, and 9 bases separated the two germline ends. This CDR3 is 15 amino acids long. In DNA form, the CDR3 reads TGTGCCAGCAGCTTAGCGGGAGAGTTCTCCTACGAGCAGTACTTC. It yields the protein CASSLAGEFSYEQYF. Variable domain in full (rest from reference TRBV7-2 and TRBJ2-7): GAGVSQSPSNKVTEKGKDVELRCDPISGHTALYWYRQSLGQGLEFLIYFQGNSAPDKSGLPSDRFSAERTGGSVSTLTIQRTQQEDSAVYLCASSLAGEFSYEQYFGPGTRLTVT.

Many counts were recorded for this clonotype. The chain couples TRBV6-1 to TRBJ1-5; 7 bases align to TRBD1. V gave up 5 bases and J gave up 4 bases; unmatched junction bases: 8. Germline V gene sequence: CDR1 MNHNS, CDR2 SASEGT. The CDR3 is 15 residues long. CDR3 amino acids: CASSTGTEPNQPQHF. The CDR3 DNA follows: TGTGCCAGCAGTACCGGGACAGAACCTAATCAGCCCCAGCATTTT.

This clonotype occurred many times. The genes are TRBV27 and TRBJ2-7, with TRBD2 matching 10 bases. CDR1 is MNHEY, CDR2 SMNVEV, per germline (reference sequence). This CDR3 is built from 16 residues. V lost 7 bases to trimming and J lost 9 bases; unmatched junction nucleotides: 18. In DNA, the CDR3 is TGTGCCAGCAACATCCCTCGAGCGCTAGCGGGAGCGGTGCAGTACTTC. Translating it yields CASNIPRALAGAVQYF.

The sample holds a few counts of this clonotype. The CDR3 nucleotides read TGTGCCAGCAGCCGCGGACTAGCGGAGAGCACAGATACGCAGTATTTT. Its translation is CASSRGLAESTDTQYF. The rearrangement uses TRBV4-2 and TRBJ2-3, with 10 nucleotides matching TRBD2. V gave up 4 bases and J gave up 0 bases; unmatched junction bases: 4. Germline CDR1 is LGHNA and CDR2 is YNFKEQ. This CDR3 spans 16 amino acids.

In its sample, this clonotype was seen a few times. The chain joins TRBV5-4 to TRBJ2-2, with D possibly being TRBD1 (6 bases). V lost 4 bases to trimming and J lost 6 bases, with 7 bases between them. The germline gives CDR1 SGHNT, CDR2 YYREEE (reference sequence). This CDR3 contains 12 residues. The CDR3 loop is CASSRQAGELFF. The CDR3 nucleotides are TGTGCCAGCAGCCGACAGGCCGGGGAGCTGTTTTTT.